This T cell receptor (beta chain) was observed in a study of blood T cell repertoires in COVID-19. Libraries were prepared by immunoSEQ multiplex PCR; TCRdb keeps only in-frame clonotypes and omits some of them. The data hold 65,000 to 85,000 clones, with 65% to 90% observed a single time. This receptor was obtained from a man of 80 years or more with COVID-19, enrolled during active disease. Sequenced sample: peripheral blood.

The CDR3 loop reads CASSSEQKNTEAFF. The CDR3 DNA follows: TGTGCCAGCAGCTCGGAGCAGAAGAACACTGAAGCTTTCTTT. The chain carries TRBV7-9 and TRBJ1-1; D call uncertain. Trimming removed 4 bases from V and 1 base from J, with 10 bases in between. This CDR3 has 14 residues. The germline CDR1 and CDR2 sequences are SEHNR and FQNEAQ (reference sequence). Supplemented by reference TRBV7-9 and TRBJ1-1, the full variable domain reads DTGVSQNPRHKITKRGQNVTFRCDPISEHNRLYWYRQTLGQGPEFLTYFQNEAQLEKSRLLSDRFSAERPKGSFSTLEIQRTEQGDSAMYLCASSSEQKNTEAFFGQGTRLTVV.